This TCR beta chain was captured in a study of blood T cell repertoires in COVID-19. Looking at the study overall: Donors in the United States, Italy and Spain gave samples during acute or convalescent COVID-19. The analysed material was cDNA or gDNA that came from T cells, B-cell-depleted T cells, or PBMCs.

The CDR3 contains 18 residues. With V trimmed by 4 bases and J by 2 bases, 6 bases remained unmatched. Germline V gives CDR1 MDHEN, CDR2 SYDVKM. Per the original data handling: Reference gene primer amplification gave nucleated cell count estimates. The assay was immunoSEQ multiplex PCR, and TCRdb's table has in-frame clones only and misses some. The DNA gave D and trimming, while V, J and clone size come from that table. The sample includes about 140,000 clones, under 85% of them seen just once. The genes are TRBV28 and TRBJ2-6; 12 bases are a match to TRBD1. Sequencing was performed on peripheral blood. This sequence was found in a human donor in a cohort sampled during active COVID-19. CDR3 nucleotide sequence: TGTGCCAGCAGTTCCGTAGGGACAGGGGGCCCTGGGGCCAACGTCCTGACTTTC. This sequence encodes CASSSVGTGGPGANVLTF.